This TCR beta chain originates from a study of CD8 T cells in ankylosing spondylitis. On this clonotype: Antigen unknown.

Construction of TCR beta libraries was performed using quantitative 5'-RACE with molecular barcodes. Each CDR3 protein is one row after TCRdb ran MiXCR on the 5' RACE reads. The sample has about 330,000 distinct CDR3 sequences; roughly 8% are singletons. Study findings and constraints: It appeared that ankylosing spondylitis blood was characterized by a TCR beta motif of fewer than 10 highly homologous variants. From matched ankylosing spondylitis synovial fluid, disease-linked clones were reportedly recovered at significantly enriched levels.

Trimming removed 0 bases from V and 7 bases from J, with 13 bases in between. The CDR3 is 15 residues long. Germline-derived CDR1 and CDR2 are MNHEY and SVGEGT. The source is a male donor with ankylosing spondylitis. This sequence joins TRBV6-2 or TRBV6-3 and TRBJ2-1; D is possibly TRBD2 (6 bases). The sequencing input was blood, either unsorted or a sorted T cell fraction (not recorded which). The CDR3 spells CASSYSRDWSNEQFF. CDR3 nucleotide sequence: TGTGCCAGCAGTTACTCTCGGGACTGGAGTAATGAGCAGTTCTTC.